This TCR beta chain was documented in a study of cytomegalovirus exposure and HLA in healthy donors. The study, taken as a whole, reports: TCR beta V segments were, for the most part, productive about 90% or about 30% of the time in an earlier analysis.

This clone was seen only a few times. No antigen is known for it. Trimming took 5 bases from V and 7 from J, leaving 15 bases between them. The CDR3 runs to 13 residues. CDR1 is MNHNS and CDR2 is SASEGT in the germline V gene. PCR primers comprised 60 Vbeta and 13 Jbeta primers. Clones were sequenced by immunoSEQ multiplex PCR, and TCRdb holds only the in-frame ones, with some missing. The repertoire holds around 140,000 clones, about 66% seen once, with around 1.9% in the top ten. Material for sequencing was PBMCs. This sequence joins TRBV6-1 and TRBJ2-7, with D perhaps TRBD2 (5 bases). This clonotype originated in a male donor in good health and CMV-seronegative. CDR3 in DNA: TGTGCCAGCAGTCGGACTCTTGGAAGGGAGCAGTACTTC. It is translated as CASSRTLGREQYF.